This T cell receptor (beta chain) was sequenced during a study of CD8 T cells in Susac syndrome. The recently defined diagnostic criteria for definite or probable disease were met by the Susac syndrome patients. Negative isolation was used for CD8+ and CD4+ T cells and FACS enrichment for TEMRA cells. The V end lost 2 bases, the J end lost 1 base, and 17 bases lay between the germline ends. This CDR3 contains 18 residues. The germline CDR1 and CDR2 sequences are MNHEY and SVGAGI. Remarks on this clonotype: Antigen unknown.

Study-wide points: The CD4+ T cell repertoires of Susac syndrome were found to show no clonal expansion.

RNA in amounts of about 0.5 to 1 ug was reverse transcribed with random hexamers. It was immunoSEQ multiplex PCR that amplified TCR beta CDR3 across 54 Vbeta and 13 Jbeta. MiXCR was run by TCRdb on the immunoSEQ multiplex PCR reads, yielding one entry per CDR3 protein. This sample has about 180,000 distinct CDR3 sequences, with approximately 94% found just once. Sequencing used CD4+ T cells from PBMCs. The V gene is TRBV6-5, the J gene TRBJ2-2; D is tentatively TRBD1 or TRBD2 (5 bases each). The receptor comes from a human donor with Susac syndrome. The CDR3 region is CASSYDPGSPLNTGELFF. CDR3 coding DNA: TGTGCCAGCAGTTACGACCCAGGGAGTCCCCTGAACACCGGGGAGCTGTTTTTT.